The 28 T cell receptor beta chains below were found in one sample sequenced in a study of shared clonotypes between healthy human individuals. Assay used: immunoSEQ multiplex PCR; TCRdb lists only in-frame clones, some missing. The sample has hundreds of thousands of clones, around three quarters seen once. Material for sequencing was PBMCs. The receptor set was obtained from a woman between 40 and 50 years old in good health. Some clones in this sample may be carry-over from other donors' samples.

The CDR3 region has the DNA TGTGCCAGCAGCGTGGGGACAGACACCGGGGAGCTGTTTTTT. Its protein product is CASSVGTDTGELFF. The gene calls are TRBV28 and TRBJ2-2; 7 bases are shared with TRBD1. V shed 6 bases and J 3 bases; nucleotides not matched to a gene: 4. The CDR3 is made up of 14 amino acids. Germline V gene lookup returns CDR1 MDHEN and CDR2 SYDVKM.

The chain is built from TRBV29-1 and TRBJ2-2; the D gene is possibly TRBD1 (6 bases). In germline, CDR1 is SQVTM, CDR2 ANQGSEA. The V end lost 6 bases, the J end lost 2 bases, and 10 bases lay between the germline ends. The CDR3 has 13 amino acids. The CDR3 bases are TGCAGCGTACAACAGGGAAACACCGGGGAGCTGTTTTTT. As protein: CSVQQGNTGELFF.

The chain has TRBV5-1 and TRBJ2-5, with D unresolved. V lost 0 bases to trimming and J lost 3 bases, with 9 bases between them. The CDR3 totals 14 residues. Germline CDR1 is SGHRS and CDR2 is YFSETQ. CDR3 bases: TGCGCCAGCAGCTTGGTTCAGTCGGAAGAGACCCAGTACTTC. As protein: CASSLVQSEETQYF.

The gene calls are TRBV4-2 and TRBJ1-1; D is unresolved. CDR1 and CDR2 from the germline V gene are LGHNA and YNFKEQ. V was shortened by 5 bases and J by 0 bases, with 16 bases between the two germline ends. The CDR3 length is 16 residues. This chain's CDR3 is CASSLEGGGLNTEAFF. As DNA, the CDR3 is TGTGCCAGCAGCTTGGAGGGTGGAGGGCTGAACACTGAAGCTTTCTTT.

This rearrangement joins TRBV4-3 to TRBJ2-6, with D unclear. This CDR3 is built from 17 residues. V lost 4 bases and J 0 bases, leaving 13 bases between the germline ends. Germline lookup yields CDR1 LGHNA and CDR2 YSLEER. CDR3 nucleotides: TGCGCCAGCAGCCCGGGCAGAACTTTCTCTGGGGCCAACGTCCTGACTTTC. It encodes CASSPGRTFSGANVLTF.

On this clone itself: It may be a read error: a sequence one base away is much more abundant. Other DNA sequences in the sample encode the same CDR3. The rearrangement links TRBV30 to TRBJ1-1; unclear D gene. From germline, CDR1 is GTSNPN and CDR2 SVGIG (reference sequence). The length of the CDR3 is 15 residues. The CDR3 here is CAWSVLGGPNTEAFF. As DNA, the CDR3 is TGTGCCTGGAGTGTATTGGGCGGCCCAAACACTGAAGCATTCTTT.

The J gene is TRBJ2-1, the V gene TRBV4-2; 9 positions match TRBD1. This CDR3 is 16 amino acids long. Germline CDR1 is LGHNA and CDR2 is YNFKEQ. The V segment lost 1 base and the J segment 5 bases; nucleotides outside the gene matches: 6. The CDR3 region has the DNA TGTGCCAGCAGCCAAGGGACAGGGGATTGGAACAATGAGCAGTTCTTC. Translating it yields CASSQGTGDWNNEQFF.

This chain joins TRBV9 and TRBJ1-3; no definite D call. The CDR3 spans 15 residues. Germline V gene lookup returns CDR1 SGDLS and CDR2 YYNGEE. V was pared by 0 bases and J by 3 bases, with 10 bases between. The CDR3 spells CASSVADLGGNTIYF. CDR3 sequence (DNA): TGTGCCAGCAGCGTAGCTGATCTGGGTGGAAACACCATATATTTT. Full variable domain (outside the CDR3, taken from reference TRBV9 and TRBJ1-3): DSGVTQTPKHLITATGQRVTLRCSPRSGDLSVYWYQQSLDQGLQFLIQYYNGEERAKGNILERFSAQQFPDLHSELNLSSLELGDSALYFCASSVADLGGNTIYFGEGSWLTVV.

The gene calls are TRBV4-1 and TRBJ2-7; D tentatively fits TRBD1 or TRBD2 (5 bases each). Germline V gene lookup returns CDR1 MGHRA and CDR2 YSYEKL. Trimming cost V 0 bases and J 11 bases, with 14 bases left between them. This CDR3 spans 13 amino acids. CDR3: CASSQDPGHGEYF. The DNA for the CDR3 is TGCGCCAGCAGCCAAGATCCAGGACACGGGGAGTACTTC.

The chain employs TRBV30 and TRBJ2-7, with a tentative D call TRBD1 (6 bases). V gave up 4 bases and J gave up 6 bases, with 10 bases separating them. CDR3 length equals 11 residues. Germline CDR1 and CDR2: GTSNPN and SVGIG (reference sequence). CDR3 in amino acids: CAWTLGGEQYF. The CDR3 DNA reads TGTGCCTGGACTCTAGGGGGCGAGCAGTACTTC.

The CDR3 loop reads CASSEALAVSTDTQYF. In DNA form, the CDR3 reads TGTGCCAGCAGTGAAGCGCTGGCGGTTAGCACAGATACGCAGTATTTT. The V call is TRBV6-1, the J call TRBJ2-3, with unresolved D. V lost 0 bases and J lost 0, with 10 bases in between. The CDR3 consists of 16 residues. From germline, CDR1 is MNHNS and CDR2 SASEGT.

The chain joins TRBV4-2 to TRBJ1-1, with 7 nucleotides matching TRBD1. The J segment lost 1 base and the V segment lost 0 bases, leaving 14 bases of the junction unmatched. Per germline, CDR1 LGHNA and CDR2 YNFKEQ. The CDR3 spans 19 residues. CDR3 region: CASSQETTGRLNQNTEAFF. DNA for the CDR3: TGTGCCAGCAGCCAAGAGACGACAGGGAGATTAAACCAGAACACTGAAGCTTTCTTT.

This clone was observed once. In nucleotides, the CDR3 is TGTGCCAGCAGGCCTCGCCAGTTGAACACTGAAGCTTTCTTT. This codes for CASRPRQLNTEAFF. The gene calls are TRBV28 and TRBJ1-1; D unresolved. The CDR3 sequence is 14 residues long. Trimming took 6 bases from V and 0 from J, leaving 11 bases between them. Looked up from germline, CDR1 is MDHEN and CDR2 is SYDVKM. Looking up the rest from reference TRBV28 and TRBJ1-1 gives the full variable domain: DVKVTQSSRYLVKRTGEKVFLECVQDMDHENMFWYRQDPGLGLRLIYFSYDVKMKEKGDIPEGYSVSREKKERFSLILESASTNQTSMYLCASRPRQLNTEAFFGQGTRLTVV.

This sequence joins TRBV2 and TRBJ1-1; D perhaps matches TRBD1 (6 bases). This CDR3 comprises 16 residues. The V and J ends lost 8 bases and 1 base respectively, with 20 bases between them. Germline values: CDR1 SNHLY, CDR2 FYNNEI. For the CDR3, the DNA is TGTGCCAGCGGGGGGCTTCCGGGACGCAGGAACACTGAAGCTTTCTTT. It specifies CASGGLPGRRNTEAFF.

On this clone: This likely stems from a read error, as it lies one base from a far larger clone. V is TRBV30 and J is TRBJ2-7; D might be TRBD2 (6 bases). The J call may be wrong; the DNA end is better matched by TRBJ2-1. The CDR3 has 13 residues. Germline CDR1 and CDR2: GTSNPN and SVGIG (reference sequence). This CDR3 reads CARSTWSGLEQFF. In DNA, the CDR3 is TGTGCCCGGAGTACTTGGAGCGGGCTTGAGCAGTTCTTC.

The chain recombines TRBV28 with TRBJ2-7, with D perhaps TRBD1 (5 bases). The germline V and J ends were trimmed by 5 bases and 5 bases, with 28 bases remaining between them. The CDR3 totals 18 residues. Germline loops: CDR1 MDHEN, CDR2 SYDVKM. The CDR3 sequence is CASSVTLGWQDIRHEQYF. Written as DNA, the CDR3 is TGTGCCAGCAGTGTCACTCTGGGCTGGCAGGACATCCGGCACGAGCAGTACTTC.

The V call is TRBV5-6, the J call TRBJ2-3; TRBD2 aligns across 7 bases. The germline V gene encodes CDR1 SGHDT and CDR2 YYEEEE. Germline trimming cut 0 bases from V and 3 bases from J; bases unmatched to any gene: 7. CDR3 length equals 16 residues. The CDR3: CASSLGTGGHTDTQYF. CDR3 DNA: TGTGCCAGCAGCTTGGGGACGGGAGGCCATACAGATACGCAGTATTTT.

CDR3 amino acids: CASSLASAGASTDTQYF. In nucleotides, the CDR3 is TGTGCCAGCAGCCTAGCATCGGCGGGGGCAAGCACAGATACGCAGTATTTT. This sequence joins TRBV9 and TRBJ2-3; possibly TRBD2 for D (7 bases). V lost 4 bases to trimming and J lost 0 bases, with 18 bases between them. The germline V gene has CDR1 SGDLS and CDR2 YYNGEE. This CDR3 region has 17 residues.

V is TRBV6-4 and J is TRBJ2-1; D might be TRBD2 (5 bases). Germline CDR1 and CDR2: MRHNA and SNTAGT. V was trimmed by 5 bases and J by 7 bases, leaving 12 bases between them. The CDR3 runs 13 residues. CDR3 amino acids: CASSQELENEQFF. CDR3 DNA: TGTGCCAGCAGTCAAGAACTAGAAAATGAGCAGTTCTTC.

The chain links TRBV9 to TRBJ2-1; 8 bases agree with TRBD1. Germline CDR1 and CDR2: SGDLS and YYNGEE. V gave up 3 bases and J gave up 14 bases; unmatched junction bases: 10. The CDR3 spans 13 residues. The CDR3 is CASSGGGVTGEFF. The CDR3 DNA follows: TGTGCCAGCAGCGGAGGAGGAGTGACAGGGGAGTTCTTC.

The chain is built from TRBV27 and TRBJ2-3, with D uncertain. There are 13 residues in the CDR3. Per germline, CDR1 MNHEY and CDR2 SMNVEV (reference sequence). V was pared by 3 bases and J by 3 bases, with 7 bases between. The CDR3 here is CASSFHRTDTQYF. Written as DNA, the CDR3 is TGTGCCAGCAGTTTTCATAGGACAGATACGCAGTATTTT.

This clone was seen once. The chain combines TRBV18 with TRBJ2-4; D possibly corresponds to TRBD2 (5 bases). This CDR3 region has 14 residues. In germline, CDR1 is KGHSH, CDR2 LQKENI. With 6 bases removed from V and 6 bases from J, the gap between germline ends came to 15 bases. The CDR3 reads CASSPRAEGNIQYF. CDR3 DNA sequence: TGTGCCAGCTCCCCGCGGGCTGAGGGAAACATTCAGTACTTC.

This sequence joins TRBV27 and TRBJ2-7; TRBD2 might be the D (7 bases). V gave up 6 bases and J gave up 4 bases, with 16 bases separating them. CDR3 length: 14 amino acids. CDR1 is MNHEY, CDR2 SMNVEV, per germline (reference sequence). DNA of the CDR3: TGTGCCAGCAGCCCCGGGGGGCGAGGTTACGAGCAGTACTTC. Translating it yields CASSPGGRGYEQYF.

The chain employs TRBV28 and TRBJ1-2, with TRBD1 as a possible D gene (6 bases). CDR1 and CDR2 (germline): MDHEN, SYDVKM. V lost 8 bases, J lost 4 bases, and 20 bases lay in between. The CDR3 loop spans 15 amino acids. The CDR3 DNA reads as TGTGCCAGCCTGCTTCTCGAGGGGGGCGGCTATGGCTACACCTTC. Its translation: CASLLLEGGGYGYTF.

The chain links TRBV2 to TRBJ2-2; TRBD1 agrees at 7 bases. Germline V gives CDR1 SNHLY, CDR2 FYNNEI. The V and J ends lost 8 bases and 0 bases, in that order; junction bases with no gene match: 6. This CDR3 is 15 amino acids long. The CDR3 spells CASGQGQANTGELFF. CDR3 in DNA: TGTGCCAGCGGCCAAGGACAGGCGAACACCGGGGAGCTGTTTTTT.

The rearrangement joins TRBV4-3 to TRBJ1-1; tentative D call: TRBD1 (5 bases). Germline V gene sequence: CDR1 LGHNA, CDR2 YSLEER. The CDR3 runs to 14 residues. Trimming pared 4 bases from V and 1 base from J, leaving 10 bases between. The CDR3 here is CASSRQGRNTEAFF. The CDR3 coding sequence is TGCGCCAGCAGCCGGCAGGGAAGGAACACTGAAGCTTTCTTT.

Written as DNA, the CDR3 is TGCGCCAGCAGAACAGGGGTAGGAAACACCATATATTTT. This gives the protein CASRTGVGNTIYF. The V gene is TRBV10-2, the J gene TRBJ1-3, with TRBD1 identical over 7 bases. The CDR3 is 13 amino acids. V gave up 6 bases and J gave up 4 bases; unmatched junction bases: 3. The germline gives CDR1 WSHSY, CDR2 SAAADI.

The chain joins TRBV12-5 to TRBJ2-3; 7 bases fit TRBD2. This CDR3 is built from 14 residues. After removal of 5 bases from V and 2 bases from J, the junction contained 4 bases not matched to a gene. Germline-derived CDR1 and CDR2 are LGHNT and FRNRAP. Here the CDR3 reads CASGRGLPTDTQYF. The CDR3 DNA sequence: TGTGCTAGTGGTCGGGGACTACCCACAGATACGCAGTATTTT.